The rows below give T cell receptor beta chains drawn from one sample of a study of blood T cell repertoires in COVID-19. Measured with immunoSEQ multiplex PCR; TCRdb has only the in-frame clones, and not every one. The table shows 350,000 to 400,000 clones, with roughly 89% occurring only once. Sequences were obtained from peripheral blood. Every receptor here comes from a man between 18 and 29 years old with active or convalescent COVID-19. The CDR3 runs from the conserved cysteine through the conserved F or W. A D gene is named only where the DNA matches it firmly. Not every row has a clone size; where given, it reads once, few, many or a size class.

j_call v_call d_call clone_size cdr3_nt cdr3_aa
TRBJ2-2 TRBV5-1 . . TGCGCCAGCAGCCCTACAGGGACACCCCTCACCGGGGAGCTGTTTTTT CASSPTGTPLTGELFF
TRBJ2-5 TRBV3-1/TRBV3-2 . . TGTGCCAGCAGCCAGATACCCGGGGGGACCCAGTACTTC CASSQIPGGTQYF
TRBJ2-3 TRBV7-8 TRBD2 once TGTGCCAGCAGCTTAAGGGACTACAGTTTTTTGCAGTATTTT CASSLRDYSFLQYF
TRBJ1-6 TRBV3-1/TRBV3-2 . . TGTGCCAGCAGCCTCGGACAGATTAATTCACCCCTCCACTTT CASSLGQINSPLHF
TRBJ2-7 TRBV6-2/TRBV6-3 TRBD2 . TGTGCCAGCAGCCCCATACGGGGGGTTTTTGGCGAGCAGTACTTC CASSPIRGVFGEQYF
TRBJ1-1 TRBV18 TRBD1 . TGTGCCAGCTCACCCCAGACAGGGGAGAACACTGAAGCTTTCTTT CASSPQTGENTEAFF
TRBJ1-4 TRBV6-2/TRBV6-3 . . TGTGCCAGCAGTCCAGGGTCCCACCATGAAAAACTGTTTTTT CASSPGSHHEKLFF
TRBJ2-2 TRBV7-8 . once TGTGCCAGCACCCCAGCGGTGTCCGGGTGGCTGTTTTTT CASTPAVSGWLFF
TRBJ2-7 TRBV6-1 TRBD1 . TGTGCCAGCAGTGAAGGACAGGGTGCCCTCTACGAGCAGTACTTC CASSEGQGALYEQYF
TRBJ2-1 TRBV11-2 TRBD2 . TGTGCCAGCAGCTTAGCGGGAGGGGGGTCCTACAATGAGCAGTTCTTC CASSLAGGGSYNEQFF
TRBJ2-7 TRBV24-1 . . TGTGCCACCAGTGGGAGCGGTGGAGCCTACGAGCAGTACTTC CATSGSGGAYEQYF
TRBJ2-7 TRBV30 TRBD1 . TGTGCCTGGGGGACAGCCTACGAGCAGTACTTC CAWGTAYEQYF
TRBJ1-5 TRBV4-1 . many TGCGCCAGCAGCCAAGAGTATACAGGCAATCAGCCCCAGCATTTT CASSQEYTGNQPQHF
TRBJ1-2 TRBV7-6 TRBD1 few TGTGCCAGCAGCGCTGGACAGGGAGGCTATGGCTACACCTTC CASSAGQGGYGYTF
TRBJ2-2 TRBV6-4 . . TGTGCCAGCAAATCGGGGAACACCGGGGAGCTGTTTTTT CASKSGNTGELFF
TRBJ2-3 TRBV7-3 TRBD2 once TGTGCCAGCAGCTTATATCCTAGCGGGGTGGAAGATACGCAGTATTTT CASSLYPSGVEDTQYF
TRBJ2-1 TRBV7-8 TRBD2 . TGTGCCAGCACCAGACTAGCGGGAATGTTTAACAATGAGCAGTTCTTC CASTRLAGMFNNEQFF
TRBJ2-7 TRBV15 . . TGTGCCACCAGACCTAAACAGGACTCCTACGAGCAGTACTTC CATRPKQDSYEQYF
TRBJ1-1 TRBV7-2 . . TGTGCCAGCAGCTTAACTTGGACAGACACTGAAGCTTTCTTT CASSLTWTDTEAFF
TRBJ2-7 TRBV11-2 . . TGTGCCAGCAGCTTAGCGTTGGAGCAGTACTTC CASSLALEQYF
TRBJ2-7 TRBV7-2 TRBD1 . TGTGCCAGCAGCTTAGTGCGGCAGCCCACAGGGGCATACTACGAGCAGTACTTC CASSLVRQPTGAYYEQYF
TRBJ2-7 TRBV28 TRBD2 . TGTGCCAGCAGTTCCGGACTAGCGGGAGATGACGAGCAGTACTTC CASSSGLAGDDEQYF
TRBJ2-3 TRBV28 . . TGTGCCAGCAGTTTCGGTACTAGCACAGATACGCAGTATTTT CASSFGTSTDTQYF
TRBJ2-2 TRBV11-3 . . TGTGCCAGCAGCCGAGGCGCGGGATCCGGGGAGCTGTTTTTT CASSRGAGSGELFF
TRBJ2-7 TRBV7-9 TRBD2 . TGTGCCAGCAGCTCCTCTTGGCAGGATGGGGGGGTATACGAGCAGTACTTC CASSSSWQDGGVYEQYF
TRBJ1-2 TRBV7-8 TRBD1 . TGTGCCAGCAGCGGGACAGGAATTTATGGCTACACCTTC CASSGTGIYGYTF
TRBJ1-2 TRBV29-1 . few TGCAGCGTTGCCTCACTACGGGAAGGCTACACCTTC CSVASLREGYTF
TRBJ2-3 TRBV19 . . TGTGCCAGTAGTAGCCCTAGCGCGAAGGGCACAGATACGCAGTATTTT CASSSPSAKGTDTQYF
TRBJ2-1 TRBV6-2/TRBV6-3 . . TGTGCCAGCAGTCGACACGAGGGGGGGAGGGAGCAGTTCTTC CASSRHEGGREQFF
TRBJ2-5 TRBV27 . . TGTGCCAGCAGAGGAGGGTTGGAGACCCAGTACTTC CASRGGLETQYF
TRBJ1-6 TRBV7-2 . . TGTGCCAGCAGCTACAGTTCCGGTAATTCACCCCTCCACTTT CASSYSSGNSPLHF
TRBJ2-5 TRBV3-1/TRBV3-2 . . TGTGCCAGCAGCTGGGGTCGGGGTGATGCGTACTTC CASSWGRGDAYF
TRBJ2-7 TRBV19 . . TGTGCCAGTAGTGCCGGTCCCGACTTGGCCTACGAGCAGTACTTC CASSAGPDLAYEQYF
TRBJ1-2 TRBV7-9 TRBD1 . TGTGCCAGCAGCTTAGCGCAGGGGGCGCATGGCTACACCTTC CASSLAQGAHGYTF
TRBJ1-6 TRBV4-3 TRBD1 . TGCGCCAGCGGACAGGGGGGTGATTCACCCCTCCACTTT CASGQGGDSPLHF
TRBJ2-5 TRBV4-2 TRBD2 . TGTGCCAGCAGCCACGCAACTAGCGGGGGGGCCGAGACCCAGTACTTC CASSHATSGGAETQYF
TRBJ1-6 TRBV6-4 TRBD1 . TGTGCCAGCAGTGAGGGACAGGGTGGAAATTCACCCCTCCACTTT CASSEGQGGNSPLHF
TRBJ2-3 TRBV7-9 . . TGTGCCAGCAGCCCCGGGATACTTATAGAGGATACGCAGTATTTT CASSPGILIEDTQYF
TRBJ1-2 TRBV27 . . TGTGCCAGCAGTCGTTTATACGACGGGGGGTATGGCTACACCTTC CASSRLYDGGYGYTF
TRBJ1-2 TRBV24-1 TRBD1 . TGTGCCACCAGTGGACCGGACAGGGAGGGTAGTGGCTACACCTTC CATSGPDREGSGYTF
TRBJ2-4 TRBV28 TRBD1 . TGTGCCAGCAGTTTTATGGTAGGGGGCGGAAACATTCAGTACTTC CASSFMVGGGNIQYF
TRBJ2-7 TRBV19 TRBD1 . TGTGCCAGTAGTAACCGCGGACAGGTGTCCTACGAGCAGTACTTC CASSNRGQVSYEQYF